This T cell receptor beta chain was profiled in a study of T cells in Graves' hyperthyroidism and ophthalmopathy. This clonotype turned up a few times. Its antigen is still unknown. Regions amplified from RNA transcripts were the TCR beta CDR3 regions. TCR CDR3 underwent first-round RT-PCR with the HTBI primer set. TCRdb re-called the multiplex PCR reads with MiXCR, one entry per CDR3 protein. The table has approximately 590,000 distinct CDR3 sequences, about 43% seen once; the top ten hold nearly 8.5%. Patients between 18 and 65 years old had hyperthyroidism, newly diagnosed and lasting under 2 months. Study results and caveats: In the analysis, a 13 V-J model separated ophthalmopathy from stable hyperthyroidism. Blood also held most thyroid clonotypes expanded beyond 0.001.

The CDR3 totals 13 residues. V lost 3 bases and J 3 bases, leaving 8 bases between the germline ends. Germline loops: CDR1 SQVTM, CDR2 ANQGSEA. This TCR came from a woman aged 18 to 35 with Graves' hyperthyroidism. The chain links TRBV29-1 to TRBJ2-2; D unresolved. Sequencing was done on a sample of peripheral blood or thyroid tissue (not recorded which). CDR3 DNA sequence: TGCAGCGTTGAGACCGCCCACACCGGGGAGCTGTTTTTT. It encodes CSVETAHTGELFF.